These 9 T cell receptor beta chains were all obtained from the same sample, sequenced in a study of early T cells in non-severe SARS-CoV-2 infection (TCRdb year 2021). Library creation used 5' RACE. Sequencing was carried out with a NextSeq 500. TCRdb passed the public sequencing reads through fastp at Q25 and MiXCR, retaining productive beta sequences. One record per CDR3 amino acid sequence lists the most common genes and DNA. This sample holds tens of thousands of distinct CDR3 sequences; around 5% were observed only once. The ten top clones hold 4% to 5.5% of the sample. The source material was whole blood. These receptors originate from an adult who was a healthcare worker with PCR-confirmed SARS-CoV-2 infection or an uninfected control (not recorded which).

This clonotype was observed at least ten times. The V and J genes are TRBV14 and TRBJ2-3, with a tentative D call TRBD2 (5 bases). Germline-derived CDR1 and CDR2 are SGHDN and FVKESK. The germline V and J ends were trimmed by 0 bases and 6 bases, with 13 bases remaining between them. CDR3 length: 15 residues. CDR3: CASSQDVDYWDTQYF. The CDR3 DNA sequence: TGTGCCAGCAGCCAAGACGTTGACTACTGGGATACGCAGTATTTT.

This clonotype was seen a single time. The CDR3 is CASRGTGETDTQYF. CDR3 nucleotide sequence: TGTGCCAGCAGGGGGACAGGGGAGACAGATACGCAGTATTTT. This chain joins TRBV6-5 and TRBJ2-3; 10 positions match TRBD1. The CDR3 runs 14 residues. Losses at the gene ends were 6 bases for V and 3 bases for J; bases not matched to a gene: 3. Germline loops: CDR1 MNHEY, CDR2 SVGAGI.

In this sample, this clonotype turned up many times. The chain couples TRBV29-1 to TRBJ1-1; perhaps TRBD1 as D (6 bases). Germline assignment: CDR1 SQVTM and CDR2 ANQGSEA. CDR3 length equals 15 residues. The V and J ends lost 1 base and 1 base respectively, with 13 bases between them. The DNA of the CDR3 is TGCAGCGTTGAAGTAGTACCGGGACAGAACACTGAAGCTTTCTTT. It yields the protein CSVEVVPGQNTEAFF. The full variable domain, in which reference TRBV29-1 and TRBJ1-1 provide the parts outside the CDR3, is SAVISQKPSRDICQRGTSLTIQCQVDSQVTMMFWYRQQPGQSLTLIATANQGSEATYESGFVIDKFPISRPNLTFSTLTVSNMSPEDSSIYLCSVEVVPGQNTEAFFGQGTRLTVV.

In its sample, this clonotype was seen a few times. The V and J genes are TRBV19 and TRBJ2-7, with a weak D call TRBD1 (6 bases). This CDR3 is built from 13 residues. Germline lookup yields CDR1 LNHDA and CDR2 SQIVND (reference sequence). V shed 3 bases and J shed 4 bases, with 10 bases lying between them. CDR3 region: CASSMGHYYEQYF. CDR3 nucleotides: TGTGCCAGTAGTATGGGACATTATTACGAGCAGTACTTC.

This clonotype has at least ten counts. J is TRBJ2-3 and V is TRBV7-2; 8 nucleotides agree with TRBD2. Trimming took 4 bases from V and 1 from J; bases not matched to a gene: 7. Germline CDR1 reads SGHTA; CDR2 reads FQGNSA. The CDR3 totals 16 residues. CDR3 residues: CASSSQKTSGTDTQYF. DNA for the CDR3: TGTGCCAGCAGCTCACAAAAGACTAGCGGCACAGATACGCAGTATTTT. The variable domain in full, with the rest retrieved from reference TRBV7-2 and TRBJ2-3, is GAGVSQSPSNKVTEKGKDVELRCDPISGHTALYWYRQSLGQGLEFLIYFQGNSAPDKSGLPSDRFSAERTGGSVSTLTIQRTQQEDSAVYLCASSSQKTSGTDTQYFGPGTRLTVL.

The table lists this clonotype with many counts. This chain connects TRBV11-2 to TRBJ1-1; D call uncertain. The CDR3 is 13 residues long. Germline values: CDR1 SGHAT, CDR2 FQNNGV. The V end was cut by 1 base, the J end by 10 bases, with 13 bases between. CDR3 sequence reads: CASSLAGARTAFF. Here the CDR3 DNA reads TGTGCCAGCAGCTTAGCCGGCGCCAGAACAGCTTTCTTT.

Remarks on this clonotype: One base away lies a much larger clone, so this may be a sequencing read error. The V and J genes are TRBV28 and TRBJ1-1; D ambiguous. The CDR3 runs to 12 residues. Per the germline V gene, CDR1 is MDHEN and CDR2 is SYDVKM. CDR3 in DNA: TGTGCCAGCAGTGCAAGTGTCACTGAAGATTTCTTT. Its protein product is CASSASVTEDFF.

This clonotype was seen many times. V gene TRBV7-2 combines with J gene TRBJ2-7; the match to TRBD2 covers 9 bases. The CDR3 loop spans 15 amino acids. V lost 3 bases and J lost 6; bases outside the gene matches: 9. The germline V gene encodes CDR1 SGHTA and CDR2 FQGNSA. The CDR3 loop is CASSFSSGEGGEQYF. CDR3 nucleotides: TGTGCCAGCAGCTTCTCTAGCGGGGAGGGCGGCGAGCAGTACTTC.

This clonotype was seen many times. The J gene is TRBJ2-7, the V gene TRBV12-3 or TRBV12-4, with D hard to call. Trimming removed 3 bases at V and 5 bases at J, with 5 bases between. The CDR3 spans 11 residues. This CDR3 is CASSFLHEQYF. DNA of the CDR3: TGTGCCAGCAGTTTTCTCCACGAGCAGTACTTC.